This T cell receptor (beta chain) is from a study of T cells in Graves' hyperthyroidism and ophthalmopathy. Study-wide points: Blood also carried most thyroid clonotypes expanded above 0.001.

This clonotype occurred a few times. The target antigen is unknown. Amplification targeted TCR beta CDR3 regions from RNA transcripts. Primed by the HTBI set, a first-round RT-PCR was run on the TCR CDR3. One entry per CDR3 protein results from TCRdb running MiXCR on the multiplex PCR reads. Altogether roughly 580,000 distinct CDR3 sequences are present, about 43% being singletons, with the ten largest covering 8% to 8.5%. Patients between 18 and 65 years old had hyperthyroidism, newly diagnosed and lasting under 2 months. Those patients with uncontrolled infection, other autoimmune disease, pregnancy or lactation were excluded. The study based diagnoses on clinical symptoms, serum thyroxine and TRAb, thyroid ultrasound and orbital computed tomography. CDR3 length: 14 residues. The V end lost 5 bases, the J end lost 9 bases, and 16 bases lay between the germline ends.

The chain couples TRBV12-3 or TRBV12-4 to TRBJ2-2, with D possibly being TRBD2 (5 bases). Sequenced material: peripheral blood or thyroid tissue (not recorded which). This receptor was taken from a young woman with Graves' hyperthyroidism. In DNA, the CDR3 is TGTGCCAGCAGTCCCCTCGGGGAGCTGAGGGAGCTGTTTTTT. This sequence encodes CASSPLGELRELFF.